These T cell receptor beta chains were read from a single sample in a study of regulatory T cells in long-lasting Graves disease. TCRdb independently ran MiXCR on the multiplex PCR reads; one entry per CDR3 protein. Of about 370,000 distinct CDR3 sequences in the sample, around 16% were seen once. Specimen: peripheral blood mononuclear cells (PBMCs), collected at new diagnosis, from a patient treated with antithyroid drugs. The origin of the receptors is a female donor with Graves disease. Each CDR3 is given with its conserved first and last residue. The D gene is left open where the match is weak. The size entry is marked missing in some rows and otherwise reads once, few, many or a size class.

.,TRBJ1-5,TRBV20-1,once,CSAREESDWAQHF,TGCAGTGCTAGAGAGGAATCCGATTGGGCCCAGCATTTT
TRBD2,TRBJ2-3,TRBV2,many,CASGLSGSGDTQYF,TGTGCCAGCGGTTTAAGCGGGAGCGGGGATACGCAGTATTTT
.,TRBJ2-7,TRBV5-1,many,CASSLGWGGDEQYF,TGCGCCAGCAGCTTGGGCTGGGGTGGCGACGAGCAGTACTTC
.,TRBJ2-5,TRBV5-1,many,CASSLADGRGEETQYF,TGCGCCAGCAGCTTGGCGGACGGCAGGGGGGAAGAGACCCAGTACTTC
.,TRBJ2-6,TRBV27,.,CASSFNSGANVLTF,TGTGCCAGCAGTTTCAACTCTGGGGCCAACGTCCTGACTTTC
.,TRBJ1-4,TRBV5-1,few,CASRPDRAPTNEKLFF,TGCGCCAGCAGGCCTGACCGGGCGCCAACTAATGAAAAACTGTTTTTT
.,TRBJ1-5,TRBV12-3/TRBV12-4,many,CASSPDGQPQHF,TGTGCCAGCAGCCCGGACGGCCAGCCCCAGCATTTT
TRBD1,TRBJ1-6,TRBV27,many,CASSLSDRGKNSPLHF,TGTGCCAGCAGTTTATCGGACAGGGGGAAAAATTCACCCCTCCACTTT
TRBD2,TRBJ2-3,TRBV29-1,few,CSVAGTSVTDTQYF,TGCAGCGTAGCCGGGACTAGCGTAACAGATACGCAGTATTTT
TRBD1,TRBJ1-4,TRBV28,many,CASSHLIPAGDREKLFF,TGTGCCAGCAGTCACCTAATCCCGGCAGGGGACAGAGAAAAACTGTTTTTT
TRBD2,TRBJ2-7,TRBV9,many,CASSEAGEGYEQYF,TGTGCCAGCAGCGAGGCGGGGGAGGGCTACGAGCAGTACTTC
TRBD1,TRBJ1-2,TRBV12-3/TRBV12-4,.,CASSFGDRGGGYTF,TGTGCCAGCAGTTTCGGCGACAGGGGGGGCGGCTACACCTTC
.,TRBJ2-7,TRBV4-3,many,CASSQARESSYEQYF,TGCGCCAGCAGCCAAGCCCGGGAAAGCTCCTACGAGCAGTACTTC
.,TRBJ1-1,TRBV4-1,many,CASSPPGHLLLGNAEAFF,TGCGCCAGCAGCCCCCCGGGACATCTCTTACTAGGGAACGCTGAAGCTTTCTTT
TRBD2,TRBJ2-2,TRBV7-9,many,CASSSSLAGGPGELFF,TGTGCCAGCAGCTCCAGTTTAGCGGGAGGGCCCGGGGAGCTGTTTTTT
TRBD1,TRBJ1-1,TRBV18,few,CASSQGQGRAEAFF,TGTGCCAGCTCTCAAGGACAGGGTCGAGCTGAAGCTTTCTTT
TRBD1,TRBJ1-1,TRBV3-1,many,CASSSDRGGEAFF,TGTGCCAGCAGCTCCGACAGGGGTGGTGAAGCTTTCTTT
TRBD1,TRBJ2-7,TRBV6-1,.,CASIRTYQGVGSYEQYF,TGTGCCAGCATTCGAACCTATCAGGGGGTCGGCTCCTACGAGCAGTACTTC
.,TRBJ2-2,TRBV6-1,many,CASSDSTGELFF,TGTGCCAGCAGTGATAGCACCGGGGAGCTGTTTTTT
TRBD2,TRBJ2-1,TRBV7-3,.,CASSPSLAGGFNEQFF,TGTGCCAGCAGCCCCTCGCTCGCGGGGGGCTTCAATGAGCAGTTCTTC
TRBD1,TRBJ2-3,TRBV5-1,many,CASSLRQGGDTQYF,TGCGCCAGCAGCTTAAGACAGGGGGGAGATACGCAGTATTTT
.,TRBJ2-3,TRBV2,.,CASSEGDTDTQYF,TGTGCCAGCAGTGAAGGGGACACAGATACGCAGTATTTT
.,TRBJ1-1,TRBV30,many,CAWRTGNMNTEAFF,TGTGCCTGGAGAACCGGGAATATGAACACTGAAGCTTTCTTT
.,TRBJ1-2,TRBV9,.,CASSVDGVTGYTF,TGTGCCAGCAGCGTAGATGGGGTAACGGGCTACACCTTC
.,TRBJ2-4,TRBV6-1,.,CAISGDPLAKNIQYF,TGTGCCATTTCAGGAGACCCTCTAGCCAAAAACATTCAGTACTTC
TRBD2,TRBJ2-5,TRBV29-1,many,CSSTSGTALPSQETQYF,TGCAGCTCAACTAGCGGGACCGCGCTACCCTCACAAGAGACCCAGTACTTC
.,TRBJ1-5,TRBV20-1,many,CSVNGGYSNQPQHF,TGCAGTGTTAATGGGGGTTATAGCAATCAGCCCCAGCATTTT
TRBD1,TRBJ2-7,TRBV4-1,many,CASSQEAGTGHEQYF,TGCGCCAGCAGCCAAGAGGCCGGGACAGGCCACGAGCAGTACTTC
.,TRBJ1-5,TRBV25-1,.,CASSATGAPRQPQHF,TGTGCCAGCAGTGCCACGGGAGCCCCTCGGCAGCCCCAGCATTTT
.,TRBJ1-2,TRBV12-3/TRBV12-4,.,CASSPRAGWGKRGYTF,TGTGCCAGCAGTCCCCGGGCAGGGTGGGGGAAGAGGGGCTACACCTTC
.,TRBJ1-3,TRBV5-1,few,CASSLQDGRNTIYF,TGCGCCAGCAGCTTACAGGACGGACGAAACACCATATATTTT
TRBD2,TRBJ2-2,TRBV7-2,.,CASSEGPGKGLAGGRPTGELFF,TGTGCCAGCAGTGAAGGCCCCGGGAAGGGACTAGCGGGAGGGCGTCCCACCGGGGAGCTGTTTTTT
.,TRBJ1-2,TRBV2,many,CASLTGNRGYTF,TGTGCCAGCTTAACAGGGAATCGGGGCTACACCTTC
.,TRBJ2-7,TRBV11-2,many,CASSLSGAYEQYF,TGTGCCAGCAGCTTGTCAGGGGCCTACGAGCAGTACTTC
TRBD2,TRBJ2-2,TRBV9,many,CASSPSALAGGVGELFF,TGTGCCAGCAGCCCCAGCGCTCTAGCGGGAGGTGTCGGGGAGCTGTTTTTT
.,TRBJ2-7,TRBV7-9,many,CASSPRTAGGEQYF,TGTGCCAGCAGCCCTCGGACAGCCGGTGGGGAGCAGTACTTC
TRBD1,TRBJ2-7,TRBV4-1,many,CASSPTSRDRLEQYF,TGCGCCAGCAGCCCTACCAGCCGGGACAGGCTCGAGCAGTACTTC
TRBD2,TRBJ2-5,TRBV19,.,CASSHSGGTRQETQYF,TGTGCCAGTAGTCATAGCGGGGGCACGAGACAAGAGACCCAGTACTTC
TRBD1,TRBJ2-6,TRBV2,.,CASSDPGQGVSGANVLTF,TGTGCCAGCAGTGACCCGGGACAGGGAGTCTCTGGGGCCAACGTCCTGACTTTC
TRBD1,TRBJ2-7,TRBV29-1,many,CSVLGTGSYEQYF,TGCAGCGTCCTGGGGACAGGGTCCTACGAGCAGTACTTC
.,TRBJ1-5,TRBV27,many,CASSREEGIQPQHF,TGTGCCAGCAGTAGGGAGGAGGGAATTCAGCCCCAGCATTTT
.,TRBJ1-1,TRBV30,.,CAWSVTPLGTEAFF,TGTGCCTGGAGTGTTACTCCGCTTGGCACTGAAGCTTTCTTT
TRBD1,TRBJ1-1,TRBV6-1,few,CATKSGGTVTEAFF,TGTGCCACCAAGTCGGGGGGGACAGTCACTGAAGCTTTCTTT
.,TRBJ2-7,TRBV6-2/TRBV6-3,many,CASSYSHSRLYEQYF,TGTGCCAGCAGTTACTCGCATTCTCGGTTGTACGAGCAGTACTTC
.,TRBJ2-1,TRBV6-1,many,CATSRGAINEQFF,TGTGCCACCTCTCGGGGGGCCATCAATGAGCAGTTCTTC
TRBD2,TRBJ2-3,TRBV5-1,many,CASSPDGTSGSGGTDTQYF,TGCGCCAGCAGCCCGGATGGAACTAGCGGGAGCGGCGGCACAGATACGCAGTATTTT
TRBD1,TRBJ1-2,TRBV10-2,.,CASSMTGWAYGYTF,TGCGCCAGCAGTATGACAGGGTGGGCCTATGGCTACACCTTC
TRBD2,TRBJ2-1,TRBV19,.,CASNGRTSGKGGNEQFF,TGTGCCAGCAATGGGCGGACTAGCGGGAAGGGTGGCAATGAGCAGTTCTTC
TRBD1,TRBJ1-1,TRBV27,.,CASRMSGTGIETEAFF,TGTGCCAGCAGGATGTCCGGGACAGGGATTGAGACTGAAGCTTTCTTT
TRBD2,TRBJ2-5,TRBV2,.,CASRTSGASETQYF,TGTGCCAGTCGCACTAGCGGGGCCTCTGAGACCCAGTACTTC
.,TRBJ1-2,TRBV4-1,few,CASSQTAVGNDDYTF,TGCGCCAGCAGCCAAACCGCCGTTGGGAACGACGACTACACCTTC
.,TRBJ2-7,TRBV11-2,many,CASTTTHGYYEQYF,TGTGCCAGCACCACCACCCACGGGTACTACGAGCAGTACTTC
TRBD2,TRBJ2-3,TRBV5-1,.,CASSSTGTRHTDTQYF,TGTGCCAGCAGCTCCACCGGGACTAGACACACAGATACGCAGTATTTT
TRBD1,TRBJ1-2,TRBV12-3/TRBV12-4,many,CASSPRTGLNYGYTF,TGTGCCAGCAGTCCTAGGACAGGTTTGAACTATGGCTACACCTTC